Below, 27 T cell receptor beta chains from the same sample are listed, as sequenced in a study of cytomegalovirus exposure and HLA in healthy donors. PCR primers comprised 60 Vbeta and 13 Jbeta primers. Sequenced by immunoSEQ multiplex PCR; TCRdb stores in-frame clones only, minus some. The sample gives 140,000 to 150,000 clones, approximately 80% of which show up once; 3.5% to 5.5% is in the top ten. Sequencing was performed on PBMCs. These receptor sequences come from a woman in her 40s in good health and CMV-seropositive.

The chain recombines TRBV19 with TRBJ2-2; TRBD2 aligns across 8 bases. From germline, CDR1 is LNHDA and CDR2 SQIVND (reference sequence). V lost 6 bases to trimming and J lost 2 bases; unmatched junction nucleotides: 2. This CDR3 is built from 14 residues. CDR3 bases: TGTGCCAGTAGACTAGCGGAAAACACCGGGGAGCTGTTTTTT. Translated, it gives CASRLAENTGELFF.

The table lists this clone with a few counts. Within the sample, other DNA sequences also encode this same CDR3. The chain employs TRBV29-1 and TRBJ1-1, with TRBD1 identical over 7 bases. In germline, CDR1 is SQVTM, CDR2 ANQGSEA. The J segment lost 4 bases and the V segment lost 4 bases, leaving 6 bases of the junction unmatched. This CDR3 has 13 amino acids. The CDR3 spells CSVVRGLGTEAFF. In nucleotides, the CDR3 is TGCAGCGTTGTAAGGGGGCTTGGCACTGAAGCTTTCTTT.

The V call is TRBV6-1, the J call TRBJ2-5; 7 bases fit TRBD1. The length of the CDR3 is 16 residues. V shed 4 bases and J 0 bases; nucleotides not matched to a gene: 8. Germline V lookup: CDR1 MNHNS, CDR2 SASEGT. The CDR3 loop is CASSAREGANQETQYF. The CDR3 DNA follows: TGTGCCAGCAGTGCCCGTGAGGGGGCAAACCAAGAGACCCAGTACTTC.

The V gene is TRBV7-2, the J gene TRBJ2-1; 8 bases map to TRBD2. From germline, CDR1 is SGHTA and CDR2 FQGNSA. Losses at the gene ends were 5 bases for V and 10 bases for J; bases not matched to a gene: 4. CDR3 length: 12 amino acids. DNA of the CDR3: TGTGCCAGCAGCCGCCCGGGGGGGGAGCAGTTCTTC. Residues: CASSRPGGEQFF. Drawing the rest from reference TRBV7-2 and TRBJ2-1, the complete variable domain is GAGVSQSPSNKVTEKGKDVELRCDPISGHTALYWYRQSLGQGLEFLIYFQGNSAPDKSGLPSDRFSAERTGGSVSTLTIQRTQQEDSAVYLCASSRPGGEQFFGPGTRLTVL.

This clone was detected only a few times. This chain connects TRBV4-1 to TRBJ1-4; 7 bases fit TRBD1. The CDR3 extends over 15 amino acids. Germline values: CDR1 MGHRA, CDR2 YSYEKL. The J segment lost 3 bases and the V segment lost 0 bases, leaving 1 base of the junction unmatched. Here the CDR3 reads CASSQERGPNEKLFF. The CDR3, as DNA: TGCGCCAGCAGCCAAGAGAGGGGGCCTAATGAAAAACTGTTTTTT.

V usage is TRBV9 and J usage is TRBJ2-3, with 8 nucleotides matching TRBD2. The CDR3 loop spans 17 amino acids. Germline CDR1 and CDR2: SGDLS and YYNGEE. Losses at the gene ends were 4 bases for V and 1 base for J; bases not matched to a gene: 11. CDR3 nucleotides: TGTGCCAGCAGCCCCCGTCAGAGCGGGGGTGGCACAGATACGCAGTATTTT. Its translation is CASSPRQSGGGTDTQYF.

The chain recombines TRBV28 with TRBJ1-6, with D hard to call. The CDR3 loop spans 12 amino acids. Germline CDR1 reads MDHEN; CDR2 reads SYDVKM. Trimming took 7 bases from V and 10 from J, leaving 11 bases between them. CDR3 sequence reads: CASNGGESPLHF. CDR3 bases: TGTGCCAGCAACGGAGGTGAGTCACCCCTCCACTTT.

The J gene is TRBJ2-3, the V gene TRBV13, with 10 bases that match TRBD1. Per germline, CDR1 PRHDT and CDR2 FYEKMQ (reference sequence). V was pared by 4 bases and J by 1 base, with 5 bases of the junction left unmatched. CDR3 size: 16 residues. This chain's CDR3 is CASSSTGGEGTDTQYF. The CDR3 DNA sequence: TGTGCCAGCAGCTCGACAGGGGGCGAGGGCACAGATACGCAGTATTTT.

This clone was observed a handful of times. This chain joins TRBV19 and TRBJ1-4, with D possibly TRBD1 on 6 matching bases. Germline values: CDR1 LNHDA, CDR2 SQIVND (reference sequence). The length of the CDR3 is 13 residues. V was cut by 7 bases and J by 8 bases, with 14 bases left in between. The CDR3 loop reads CASMGTSNEKLFF. CDR3 nucleotide sequence: TGTGCCAGTATGGGGACATCGAACGAAAAACTGTTTTTT.

The genes are TRBV13 and TRBJ2-5, with TRBD2 matching 8 bases. The DNA end is more similar to TRBJ2-7, so the J call may be wrong. Germline V gives CDR1 PRHDT, CDR2 FYEKMQ (reference sequence). The CDR3 length is 18 residues. CDR3 in DNA: TGTGCCAGCAGCCTCCTCGGGTTGAATAGCGGGGCTTCCTACGAGCAGTACTTC. This sequence encodes CASSLLGLNSGASYEQYF.

The V and J genes are TRBV4-3 and TRBJ2-3; tentatively, D is TRBD1 (6 bases). Germline V CDR1 and CDR2: LGHNA, YSLEER. Trimming removed 4 bases at V and 4 bases at J, with 9 bases between. The CDR3 has 13 amino acids. In nucleotides, the CDR3 is TGCGCCAGCAGCCTCGAGGGGGCAGATACGCAGTATTTT. It codes for CASSLEGADTQYF.

This clone occurred a few times. This chain's CDR3 is CASSSSGAVSTDTQYF. The DNA of the CDR3 is TGCGCCAGCAGCTCCTCCGGAGCGGTTAGCACAGATACGCAGTATTTT. The rearrangement uses TRBV5-1 and TRBJ2-3; perhaps TRBD2 as D (5 bases). This CDR3 has 16 amino acids. Trimming shortened V by 3 bases and J by 0 bases, and 14 bases separated the two germline ends. Germline V gene sequence: CDR1 SGHRS, CDR2 YFSETQ. Full variable domain (outside the CDR3, taken from reference TRBV5-1 and TRBJ2-3): KAGVTQTPRYLIKTRGQQVTLSCSPISGHRSVSWYQQTPGQGLQFLFEYFSETQRNKGNFPGRFSGRQFSNSRSEMNVSTLELGDSALYLCASSSSGAVSTDTQYFGPGTRLTVL.

This chain uses TRBV18 with TRBJ1-5; the D gene is possibly TRBD1 (5 bases). Trimming removed 4 bases from V and 2 bases from J, with 12 bases in between. The CDR3 spans 15 residues. Germline values: CDR1 KGHSH, CDR2 LQKENI. The CDR3, as DNA: TGTGCCAGCTCACGGGAAGGGGCTGGCAATCAGCCCCAGCATTTT. Amino acid sequence: CASSREGAGNQPQHF.

Concerning this clone: An end of the junction differs from the germline gene, which may be a read error. The V call is TRBV5-1, the J call TRBJ2-1; 9 bases line up with TRBD1. CDR3 size: 15 residues. Germline V gives CDR1 SGHRS, CDR2 YFSETQ. This chain's CDR3 is CASSSTGQGYNGQFF. The CDR3 DNA is TGCGCCAGCAGCTCCACGGGACAGGGATACAATGGGCAGTTCTTC.

The chain recombines TRBV7-3 with TRBJ2-1, with D maybe TRBD1 (6 bases). CDR3 length equals 14 residues. Germline CDR1 is SGHTA and CDR2 is FQGTGA. V was cut by 5 bases and J by 6 bases, with 14 bases left in between. DNA for the CDR3: TGTGCCAGCAGCCTAGGGGGTGGAAGCAATGAGCAGTTCTTC. Protein sequence: CASSLGGGSNEQFF.

The chain has TRBV9 and TRBJ1-4, with D perhaps TRBD1 (6 bases). This CDR3 region has 14 residues. The germline gives CDR1 SGDLS, CDR2 YYNGEE. Trimming took 6 bases from V and 8 from J, leaving 17 bases between them. The CDR3 bases are TGTGCCAGCAACCCCGGTGGGGGGGCCGAAAAACTGTTTTTT. It encodes CASNPGGGAEKLFF.

The genes are TRBV16 and TRBJ2-7; D possibly corresponds to TRBD1 (5 bases). The CDR3 loop spans 17 amino acids. V lost 2 bases and J lost 3, with 20 bases in between. CDR1 and CDR2 (germline): KGHSY, FQNENV. The CDR3, as DNA: TGTGCCAGCAGCCAACTCTCAAAGGCACAGGTAAACTACGAGCAGTACTTC. Amino acid sequence: CASSQLSKAQVNYEQYF.

CDR3 region: CASIASARTDTQYF. As DNA, the CDR3 is TGTGCCAGCATCGCTAGCGCACGAACAGATACGCAGTATTTT. This sequence joins TRBV2 and TRBJ2-3; TRBD2 might be the D (6 bases). Trimming left V 7 bases short and J 3 bases short, with 14 bases between. This CDR3 is 14 amino acids long. Germline values: CDR1 SNHLY, CDR2 FYNNEI.

The chain recombines TRBV6-6 with TRBJ1-1, with a weak D call TRBD1 (5 bases). The V end lost 2 bases, the J end lost 0 bases, and 7 bases lay between the germline ends. The CDR3 sequence is 14 residues long. The germline CDR1 and CDR2 sequences are MNHNY and SVGAGI (reference sequence). The CDR3 reads CASSYGGVNTEAFF. CDR3 sequence (DNA): TGTGCCAGCAGTTACGGGGGGGTGAACACTGAAGCTTTCTTT.

The chain employs TRBV7-9 and TRBJ1-1; D unresolved. Germline values: CDR1 SEHNR, CDR2 FQNEAQ (reference sequence). The V end lost 4 bases, the J end lost 3 bases, and 15 bases lay between the germline ends. The CDR3 covers 15 residues. CDR3 sequence reads: CASSSRGLKDTEAFF. As DNA, the CDR3 is TGTGCCAGCAGCTCCCGGGGTTTGAAAGACACTGAAGCTTTCTTT.

The chain recombines TRBV19 with TRBJ1-2; maybe TRBD1 (5 bases). Per the germline V gene, CDR1 is LNHDA and CDR2 is SQIVND (reference sequence). The CDR3 consists of 13 residues. The V gene lost 6 bases and the J gene lost 1 base, with 9 bases spanning the gap. The CDR3, as DNA: TGTGCCAGTAGCAAGACAGATAACTATGGCTACACCTTC. Translating it yields CASSKTDNYGYTF. Complete variable domain (other parts from reference TRBV19 and TRBJ1-2): DGGITQSPKYLFRKEGQNVTLSCEQNLNHDAMYWYRQDPGQGLRLIYYSQIVNDFQKGDIAEGYSVSREKKESFPLTVTSAQKNPTAFYLCASSKTDNYGYTFGSGTRLTVV.

The chain employs TRBV9 and TRBJ1-2; 8 bases match TRBD1. Trimming at V came to 7 bases and at J to 7 bases, leaving 15 bases not matched to a gene. Germline lookup yields CDR1 SGDLS and CDR2 YYNGEE. This CDR3 has 15 residues. The CDR3 bases are TGTGCCAGCGGGGCAGGGGGCGAGGGGTTCGGTGGCTACACCTTC. Encoded protein: CASGAGGEGFGGYTF.

This clone was seen a handful of times. This rearrangement joins TRBV4-3 to TRBJ1-3; unclear D gene. Germline CDR1 is LGHNA and CDR2 is YSLEER. The CDR3 is 16 amino acids. V lost 1 base to trimming and J lost 1 base, with 11 bases between them. In DNA, the CDR3 is TGCGCCAGCAGCCAAGGGGCGGGTATTTCTGGAAACACCATATATTTT. This codes for CASSQGAGISGNTIYF.

The rearrangement joins TRBV25-1 to TRBJ1-2; no clear D. The germline CDR1 and CDR2 sequences are MGHDK and SYGVNS. V lost 2 bases and J lost 4, with 8 bases in between. The CDR3 covers 13 residues. The CDR3 DNA follows: TGTGCCAGCAGTGAACAGGATACCTATGGCTACACCTTC. Its translation is CASSEQDTYGYTF.

The chain carries TRBV6-1 and TRBJ2-7, with TRBD2 matching over 9 bases. The CDR3 totals 14 residues. Germline values: CDR1 MNHNS, CDR2 SASEGT. Trimming cost V 7 bases and J 4 bases; bases outside gene matches: 8. This CDR3 is CASTRGGGVYEQYF. CDR3 nucleotide sequence: TGTGCCAGCACCCGTGGCGGGGGGGTATACGAGCAGTACTTC.

This clone was seen only once. This sequence joins TRBV7-9 and TRBJ2-3, with a possible D match to TRBD2 (6 bases). Trimming stripped 0 bases from V and 5 bases from J, with 9 bases between. Germline V lookup: CDR1 SEHNR, CDR2 FQNEAQ (reference sequence). CDR3 length: 14 amino acids. Here the CDR3 reads CASSLARGIDTQYF. The CDR3 nucleotides read TGTGCCAGCAGCTTAGCGCGGGGAATAGATACGCAGTATTTT.

This clone was detected a few times. The rearrangement uses TRBV4-3 and TRBJ1-1, with a possible D match to TRBD1 (5 bases). This CDR3 is built from 15 residues. Germline CDR1 is LGHNA and CDR2 is YSLEER. V was trimmed by 1 base and J by 1 base, leaving 10 bases between them. The CDR3 here is CASSQGPGGNTEAFF. CDR3 nucleotide sequence: TGCGCCAGCAGCCAAGGGCCGGGGGGGAACACTGAAGCTTTCTTT.